This TCR beta chain was obtained from a study of T-cell reconstitution after alpha-beta-depleted transplantation in children listed by TCRdb under 2016. Describing the broader study: Using TCR repertoire profiling, the study quantitatively followed how T-cell immune reconstitution unfolded in children after TCRalphabeta/CD19-depleted allogeneic hematopoietic cell transplantation. The research as a whole found: Hyperexpanded clone frequencies declined over subsequent months; after one year, T-cell counts and TCRbeta diversity were mostly attributed to newly produced T cells. About two months after transplant, the apparently early recovery of alphabetaT-cell counts reportedly depended on just several hundred clones that had expanded rapidly and came from non-depleted graft cells. In some patients, the high TCRbeta diversity seen at day 60 was put down to recipient T cells and intrathymic progenitors that had survived conditioning.

Interpreted using the paper, the treatment or condition label stands for: allogeneic hematopoietic cell transplantation with graft depleted of TCRalphabeta T cells and CD19 B cells. TCRalphabeta/CD19-depleted allogeneic hematopoietic cell grafts were given to the transplant recipients, all of whom were children. Regarding this clonotype: What antigen it recognizes has not been identified. The input lacks base qualities; no much larger clone sits a single base away.

The library was generated by PCR. The reads were generated on an Illumina HiSeq 2500. TCR library preparation used molecular barcoding, with unique molecular identifiers applied to normalize quantification of the TCRbeta repertoire. TCRdb trimmed the raw reads at Q25, called clones with MiXCR and kept productive beta chains. Rows are unified per CDR3 protein, each entry keeping the most common DNA and genes. The sample table shows hundreds of thousands of distinct CDR3 sequences, and about an eighth are seen once. The ten most abundant clones make up about 2.2% of the sample. Sequences LNHNV (CDR1) and YYDKDF (CDR2) are obtained from the germline V gene (reference sequence). There are 14 amino acids in the CDR3, from cysteine to phenylalanine inclusive. The retained sequence is limited to the CDR3, 42 bases, with the frame set at the first base. V and J are trimmed by 6 bases and 2 bases, and the gene matches miss 4 bases of the junction.

Sequenced here: PBMCs, mostly from graft donor cells, sampled 360 days after TCRalphabeta/CD19-depleted stem cell transplant. The clonotype originates from a male patient under 18 who had a stem cell transplant for acute myeloid leukemia, so the T cells may come from the graft donor. The sequence is built from TRBV15 and TRBJ1-3; 7 central bases correspond to TRBD1. The encoded CDR3 is CATSLTGAGNTIYF. The nucleotide sequence is given as TGTGCCACCAGTCTTACAGGGGCTGGAAACACCATATATTTT.